The sequence of this T cell receptor (beta chain) was determined in a study of response to subunit inactivated influenza vaccine. Study-level findings and limits: Researchers suggested that each seasonal influenza vaccination recruits few new T cells.

Only a few counts were recorded for this clonotype. Antigen unknown. Per germline, CDR1 MNHEY and CDR2 SVGEGT. The CDR3 contains 15 residues. V lost 0 bases, J lost 9 bases, and 15 bases lay in between. TCRdb recomputed calls from the RT-PCR reads with MiXCR, one row per CDR3 protein. The sample has more than 250,000 distinct CDR3 sequences, about a fifth seen once. The J gene is TRBJ2-1, the V gene TRBV6-2 or TRBV6-3; the D is unclear. The clonotype originates from a man between 50 and 69 years old who received an inactivated influenza vaccine. The input for sequencing was PBMCs from blood, taken less than 22 months after vaccination. In DNA, the CDR3 is TGTGCCAGCAGTTACTCAGCGACCTCGGAGAGTGAGCAGTTCTTC. Translated: CASSYSATSESEQFF.